The text below deals with one TCR beta chain. Its cognate antigen is unknown. The data were obtained in a study of cytomegalovirus exposure and HLA in healthy donors. Study context: Within an early data release were about 85 million unique TCRs drawn from HLA-typed donors.

The PCR used 60 Vbeta and 13 Jbeta primers. Repertoires were generated with immunoSEQ multiplex PCR, while TCRdb's copy carries only in-frame clones and drops some. The table lists approximately 120,000 clones, approximately 70% of them singletons. Trimming removed 1 base from V and 6 bases from J, with 15 bases in between. Germline V CDR1 and CDR2: LGHNA, YSLEER. The CDR3 extends over 16 amino acids. Everyone who donated was a healthy bone marrow donor. General study points: When analyzed later, a missense DCLRE1C variant was found to be linked to TCR beta V- and J-gene trimming. Reports indicate that TCR beta sequences accurately predicted the HLA-A and HLA-B alleles of most subjects.

V and J are TRBV4-3 and TRBJ2-2; no reliable D call. Sequencing was performed on PBMCs. The receptor was isolated from a man between 40 and 49 years old in good health and CMV-seronegative. DNA for the CDR3: TGCGCCAGCAGCCAAGTAACAACCCCGGGTTCCGGGGAGCTGTTTTTT. Its protein product is CASSQVTTPGSGELFF.